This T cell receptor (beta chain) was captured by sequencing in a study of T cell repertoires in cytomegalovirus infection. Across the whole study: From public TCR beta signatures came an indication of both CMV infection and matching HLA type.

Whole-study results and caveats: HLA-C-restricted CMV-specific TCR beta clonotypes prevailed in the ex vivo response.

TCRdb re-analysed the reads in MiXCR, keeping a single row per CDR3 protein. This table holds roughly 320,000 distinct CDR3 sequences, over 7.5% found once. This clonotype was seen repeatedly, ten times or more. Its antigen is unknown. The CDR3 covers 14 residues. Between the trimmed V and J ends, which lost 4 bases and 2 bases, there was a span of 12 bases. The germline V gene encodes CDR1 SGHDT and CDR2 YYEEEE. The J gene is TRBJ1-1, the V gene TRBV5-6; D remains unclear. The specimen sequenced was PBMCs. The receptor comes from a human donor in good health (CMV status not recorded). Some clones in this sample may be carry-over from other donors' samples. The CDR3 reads CASSVRSPNTEAFF. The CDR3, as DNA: TGTGCCAGCAGCGTCAGGAGCCCTAACACTGAAGCTTTCTTT. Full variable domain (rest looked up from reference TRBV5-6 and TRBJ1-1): DAGVTQSPTHLIKTRGQQVTLRCSPKSGHDTVSWYQQALGQGPQFIFQYYEEEERQRGNFPDRFSGHQFPNYSSELNVNALLLGDSALYLCASSVRSPNTEAFFGQGTRLTVV.